The clone carrying this T cell receptor beta chain was detected once. This entry belongs to a study of early stage breast cancer tumors. Turning to the study itself: Most invasive tumors, about 80% of the 16, were ER+/PR+/HER2-. The ER+/PR+/HER2- tumors included roughly eight ductal and four lobular carcinomas. Average read coverage per sample was 9 to 10-fold.

The germline V and J ends were trimmed by 2 bases and 0 bases, with 12 bases remaining between them. The CDR3 has 15 amino acids. Germline lookup yields CDR1 SGHKS and CDR2 YYEKEE (reference sequence). Libraries were prepared by immunoSEQ multiplex PCR; TCRdb keeps only in-frame clonotypes and omits some of them. The table records around 6,500 clones, over 50% of them present only once. Sufficient DNA from normal breast often required roughly 90-310 mg tissue. The V and J genes are TRBV5-5 and TRBJ2-7, with D tentatively TRBD1 (6 bases). This receptor was taken from a person between 50 and 60 years old with breast cancer. The specimen was normal breast tissue next to the tumor. The CDR3 loop reads CASSFRGSSSYEQYF. The CDR3 nucleotides are TGTGCCAGCAGCTTCAGGGGCTCCAGCTCCTACGAGCAGTACTTC.